The T cell receptor beta chain under discussion was sequenced for a study of shared clonotypes between healthy human individuals. Overall study results and limits: Estimated richness was generally greater in naive than memory subsets.

Germline assignment: CDR1 SGHAT and CDR2 FQDESV (reference sequence). The CDR3 loop spans 15 amino acids. V shed 5 bases, J shed 6 bases, and the junction held 12 bases outside the gene matches. Details on this clone: Its antigen remains unknown.

Donors included only healthy HIV-negative adults lacking recent acute infections or vaccinations. The study ran the assay at deep level. The assay was immunoSEQ multiplex PCR, and TCRdb's table has in-frame clones only and misses some. The sample has more than 2 million clones, 90% to 96% seen once; the top ten hold around 0.13%. Sequenced sample: naive CD4+ T cells sorted from blood. As for subset: CD45RA+ positively selected. The sequence derives from a man aged 18 to 29 in good health. The J gene is TRBJ2-7, the V gene TRBV11-1; 8 bases are a match to TRBD2. The CDR3 sequence: CASSRKPGLDPEQYF. As DNA, the CDR3 is TGTGCCAGCAGCCGTAAACCGGGACTAGACCCCGAGCAGTACTTC.